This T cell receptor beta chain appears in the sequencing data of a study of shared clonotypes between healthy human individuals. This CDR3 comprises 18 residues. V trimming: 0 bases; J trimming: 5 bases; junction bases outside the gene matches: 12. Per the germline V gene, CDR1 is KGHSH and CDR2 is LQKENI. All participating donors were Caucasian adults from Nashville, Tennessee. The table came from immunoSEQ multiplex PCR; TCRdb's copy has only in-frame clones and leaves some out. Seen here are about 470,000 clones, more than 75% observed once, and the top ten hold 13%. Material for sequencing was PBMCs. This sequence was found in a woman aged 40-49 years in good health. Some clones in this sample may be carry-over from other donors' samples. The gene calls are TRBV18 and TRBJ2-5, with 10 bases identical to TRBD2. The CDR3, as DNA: TGTGCCAGCTCACCACCGGTGGGGACTAGCGCGATTCGTGAGACCCAGTACTTC. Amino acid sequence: CASSPPVGTSAIRETQYF.